This T cell receptor (beta chain) was found in a study of T cell repertoires in cytomegalovirus infection. In the study overall: Newly reported HLA-C-restricted and thoroughly characterized HLA-B-restricted CMV epitopes were employed. CMV infection plus the matching HLA type was flagged by public TCR beta signatures.

The CDR3 has 17 residues. Unmatched junction bases numbered 5, after V lost 2 bases and J lost 1 base. CDR1 is KGHDR and CDR2 is SFDVKD in the germline V gene. TCRdb reanalysed the reads using MiXCR and keeps one entry per CDR3 protein. The table lists roughly 340,000 distinct CDR3 sequences, around 29% of them singletons, with 15% to 25% in the top ten. Worth noting for this clonotype: Its antigen is undetermined.

Study results and limitations: Predominance within the ex vivo response was attributable to HLA-C-restricted CMV-specific TCR beta clonotypes.

The sequencing here drew on cultured PBMCs, taken from culture after CMV antigen stimulation. The receptor's source is a human donor in good health (CMV status not recorded). Some clones in this sample may be carry-over from other donors' samples. The gene calls are TRBV24-1 and TRBJ2-2, with 8 bases matching TRBD1. The CDR3 region is CATSDSKQGENTGELFF. DNA of the CDR3: TGTGCCACCAGTGATTCCAAACAGGGGGAGAACACCGGGGAGCTGTTTTTT.